Listed below are T cell receptor beta chains from one sample, sequenced in a study of T-cell reconstitution after alpha-beta-depleted transplantation in children. Using its own MiXCR run on the PCR reads, TCRdb lists one record per CDR3 protein. The sample carries hundreds of thousands of distinct CDR3 sequences, roughly 10% recorded once. The sequences come from PBMCs, collected before TCRalphabeta/CD19-depleted stem cell transplant. The receptor source for this set is a child aged 2 to 10 with inherited bone marrow failure, due to receive a stem cell transplant. The CDR3 runs from the conserved cysteine through the conserved F or W. A D gene is named only where the DNA matches it firmly. Clone size is given for some rows only: seen once, a few or many times, or a class if the clone is expanded.

clone size: many; D gene: TRBD2; V gene: TRBV28; J gene: TRBJ2-7; CDR3 DNA: TGTGCCAGCAGTGAGGCTAGCGGGAGGGCCTCCTCCTACGAGCAGTACTTC; CDR3 protein: CASSEASGRASSYEQYF
clone size: few; D gene: .; V gene: TRBV30; J gene: TRBJ2-3; CDR3 DNA: TGTGCCTGGAGTATAGGGATCGGAGATACGCAGTATTTT; CDR3 protein: CAWSIGIGDTQYF
clone size: many; D gene: TRBD2; V gene: TRBV4-3; J gene: TRBJ2-7; CDR3 DNA: TGCGCCAGCAGCCGCCGAGGCGGGAGAGACGAGCAGTACTTC; CDR3 protein: CASSRRGGRDEQYF
clone size: many; D gene: .; V gene: TRBV4-3; J gene: TRBJ2-5; CDR3 DNA: TGCGCCAGCAGCCAAGAAGGGTGGGAGCGTCTGGAGACCCAGTACTTC; CDR3 protein: CASSQEGWERLETQYF
clone size: many; D gene: TRBD1; V gene: TRBV6-5; J gene: TRBJ1-6; CDR3 DNA: TGTGCCAGCAGTTGGGTCAGGGGGATGGGTGTTCTTTCACCCCTCCACTTT; CDR3 protein: CASSWVRGMGVLSPLHF
clone size: many; D gene: .; V gene: TRBV4-2; J gene: TRBJ2-1; CDR3 DNA: TGTGCCAGCGGCTCGACGGAAAGCTCCTACAATGAGCAGTTCTTC; CDR3 protein: CASGSTESSYNEQFF
clone size: many; D gene: .; V gene: TRBV7-2; J gene: TRBJ2-7; CDR3 DNA: TGTGCCAGCAGCTTAGGGCCAATTAGAGGGGAGCAGTACTTC; CDR3 protein: CASSLGPIRGEQYF
clone size: many; D gene: .; V gene: TRBV25-1; J gene: TRBJ2-7; CDR3 DNA: TGTGCCAGCAGACCGGGACTGGACTACGAGCAGTACTTC; CDR3 protein: CASRPGLDYEQYF
clone size: many; D gene: .; V gene: TRBV5-1; J gene: TRBJ2-2; CDR3 DNA: TGCGCCAGCAGCTTGGGGAGCGGCACCGGGGAGCTGTTTTTT; CDR3 protein: CASSLGSGTGELFF
clone size: many; D gene: .; V gene: TRBV6-1; J gene: TRBJ2-1; CDR3 DNA: TGTGCCAGCAGCCCGTTCGGGACGCCTAACAATGAGCAGTTCTTC; CDR3 protein: CASSPFGTPNNEQFF
clone size: many; D gene: .; V gene: TRBV12-3/TRBV12-4; J gene: TRBJ1-5; CDR3 DNA: TGTGCCAGCAGACCGGACAATCAAGTTACCCAGCATTTT; CDR3 protein: CASRPDNQVTQHF
clone size: many; D gene: TRBD2; V gene: TRBV7-8; J gene: TRBJ2-7; CDR3 DNA: TGTGCCAGCAGCTTAGGGATAGCGGGAGGGCCCTACGAGCAGTACTTC; CDR3 protein: CASSLGIAGGPYEQYF
clone size: many; D gene: .; V gene: TRBV4-3; J gene: TRBJ2-1; CDR3 DNA: TGCGCCAGCAGCCATTGGGGGCAGGATTTCTACAATGAGCAGTTCTTC; CDR3 protein: CASSHWGQDFYNEQFF
clone size: .; D gene: .; V gene: TRBV4-3; J gene: TRBJ2-5; CDR3 DNA: TGCGCCAGCAGCCAAGGGATCCAAGAGACCCAGTACTTC; CDR3 protein: CASSQGIQETQYF